Here is one T cell receptor (beta chain) with its context. Antigen unknown. V lost 3 bases and J lost 4; bases outside the gene matches: 4. CDR3 length: 16 amino acids. From germline, CDR1 is KGHSH and CDR2 LQKENI. The sample comes from a study of shared clonotypes between healthy human individuals. Turning to the study itself: Used for every donor were three CD4 naive, three CD4 memory, two CD8 naive and one CD8 memory plate. Overall study findings and caveats: Limited genetic and exposure-history diversity came from having few donors.

Clones were read by immunoSEQ multiplex PCR, and TCRdb kept only the in-frame ones, dropping some. Of hundreds of thousands of clones listed, less than 85% are singletons. The sequenced material came from memory CD4+ T cells sorted from blood. Subset of the sample: CD45RA-negative fraction. The V call is TRBV18, the J call TRBJ2-2; 11 bases match TRBD1. This sequence was found in a man aged 25 to 45 in good health. The CDR3 region has the DNA TGTGCCAGCTCACCGGACAGGGGGCGCATCACCGGGGAGCTGTTTTTT. It codes for CASSPDRGRITGELFF.